This TCR beta chain originates from a study of shared T cell receptors in the human thymus. Only in-frame clones appear in the TCRdb table, and some are missing; sequencing was by immunoSEQ multiplex PCR. Here the sample spans roughly 700,000 clones, around 87% being singletons. This CDR3 has 20 residues. The germline CDR1 and CDR2 sequences are LGHNA and YSLEER. With V trimmed by 0 bases and J by 6 bases, 18 bases remained unmatched. The sample was also linked to a second study, of human thymus T cells. That report notes: Finnish infants who were healthy and having corrective surgery for congenital heart defects made up the donors. It was from resections taken during corrective heart surgery that the thymus tissue came. What appeared biased in thymic and blood repertoires was the usage of V and J genes. Among unrelated individuals, related research reported thymic repertoires that overlapped highly.

The sequence was collected from a boy younger than two with a congenital heart defect. What was sequenced was thymocytes. The chain links TRBV4-3 to TRBJ2-1; 9 nucleotides line up with TRBD2. As DNA, the CDR3 is TGCGCCAGCAGCCAAGAGAAAAGGGAGAGAGGGACTAGCAATTTCAATGAGCAGTTCTTC. This encodes CASSQEKRERGTSNFNEQFF.